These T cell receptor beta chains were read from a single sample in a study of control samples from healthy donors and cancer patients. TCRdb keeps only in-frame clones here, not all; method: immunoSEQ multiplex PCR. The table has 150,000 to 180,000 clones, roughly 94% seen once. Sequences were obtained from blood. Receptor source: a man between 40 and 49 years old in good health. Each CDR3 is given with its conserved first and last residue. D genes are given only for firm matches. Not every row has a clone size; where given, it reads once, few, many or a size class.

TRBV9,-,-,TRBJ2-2,CASSVDGGPGTGELFF,TGTGCCAGCAGCGTCGACGGGGGGCCGGGCACCGGGGAGCTGTTTTTT
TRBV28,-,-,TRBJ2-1,CASRKGGVYEQFF,TGTGCCAGCCGAAAGGGGGGCGTCTATGAGCAGTTCTTC
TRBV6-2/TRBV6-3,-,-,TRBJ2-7,CASSYNSGATEQYF,TGTGCCAGCAGTTACAACTCCGGGGCCACGGAGCAGTACTTC
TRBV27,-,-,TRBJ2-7,CASSLSLGYEQYF,TGTGCCAGCAGTTTATCGCTCGGCTACGAGCAGTACTTC
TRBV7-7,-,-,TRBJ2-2,CASSLAGGSNTGELFF,TGTGCCAGCAGTCTAGCAGGGGGGTCGAACACCGGGGAGCTGTTTTTT
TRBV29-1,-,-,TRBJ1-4,CSVGRPNEKLFF,TGCAGCGTTGGCAGGCCCAATGAAAAACTGTTTTTT
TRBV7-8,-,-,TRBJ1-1,CASSEAPVGDTEAFF,TGTGCCAGCAGCGAAGCGCCAGTCGGGGACACTGAAGCTTTCTTT
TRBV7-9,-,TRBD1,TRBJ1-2,CASSKQGDYGYTF,TGTGCCAGCAGCAAACAGGGGGACTATGGCTACACCTTC
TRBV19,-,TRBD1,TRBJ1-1,CASSITGAGVTEAFF,TGTGCCAGTAGTATTACAGGGGCCGGGGTCACTGAAGCTTTCTTT
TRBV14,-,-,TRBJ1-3,CASSQMGNSGNTIYF,TGTGCCAGCAGCCAAATGGGCAACTCTGGAAACACCATATATTTT
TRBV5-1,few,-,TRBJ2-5,CASSQPGETQYF,TGCGCCAGCAGTCAGCCCGGAGAGACCCAGTACTTC
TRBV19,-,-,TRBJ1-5,CASSIVISQPQHF,TGTGCCAGTAGTATTGTAATTTCCCAGCCCCAGCATTTT
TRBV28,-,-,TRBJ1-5,CASSFSGMTYQPQHF,TGTGCCAGCAGTTTCTCCGGGATGACGTATCAGCCCCAGCATTTT
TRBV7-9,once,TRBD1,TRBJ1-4,CASSLTGASEKLFF,TGTGCCAGCAGCCTGACAGGGGCGAGTGAAAAACTGTTTTTT
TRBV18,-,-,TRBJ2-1,CASSPEDNEQFF,TGTGCCAGCTCACCGGAGGACAATGAGCAGTTCTTC
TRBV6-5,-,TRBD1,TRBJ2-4,CASSLQGSKNIQYF,TGTGCCAGCAGTTTACAGGGGTCCAAAAACATTCAGTACTTC
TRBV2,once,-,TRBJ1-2,CASRPQGLSYGYTF,TGTGCCAGCAGACCCCAGGGGCTTTCCTATGGCTACACCTTC
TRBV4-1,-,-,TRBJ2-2,CASSQESGPLTTGELFF,TGCGCCAGCAGCCAGGAATCGGGACCCCTGACGACCGGGGAGCTGTTTTTT
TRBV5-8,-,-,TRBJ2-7,CASSLVIGSPHEQYF,TGTGCCAGCAGCTTGGTAATCGGGTCCCCCCACGAGCAGTACTTC
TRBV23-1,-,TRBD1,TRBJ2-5,CASSQSPRQGSQQETQYF,TGCGCCAGCAGTCAATCCCCGAGACAGGGGAGTCAGCAAGAGACCCAGTACTTC
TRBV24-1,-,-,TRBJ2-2,CATSDFANTGELFF,TGTGCCACCAGTGATTTTGCGAACACCGGGGAGCTGTTTTTT
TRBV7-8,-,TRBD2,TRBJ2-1,CASSLGEGYNEQFF,TGTGCCAGCAGCTTAGGGGAGGGGTACAATGAGCAGTTCTTC
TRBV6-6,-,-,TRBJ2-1,CASRPTNNEQFF,TGTGCCAGCAGACCCACCAACAATGAGCAGTTCTTC
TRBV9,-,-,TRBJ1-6,CASSERHTGSPLHF,TGTGCCAGCAGCGAGAGACATACGGGTTCACCCCTCCACTTT
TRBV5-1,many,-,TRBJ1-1,CASSYVPGYGTEAFF,TGCGCCAGCAGCTATGTACCAGGGTATGGGACTGAAGCTTTCTTT